The T cell receptor beta chain under discussion was sequenced for a study of shared clonotypes between healthy human individuals. On the study more broadly: Per donor, three plates held CD4 naive cells, three held CD4 memory, two held CD8 naive and one held CD8 memory.

A word on this clone: Its antigen is currently unknown.

TCRdb's copy holds only in-frame clones and misses some; the assay was immunoSEQ multiplex PCR. The sample lists 1,400,000 or so clones, 97% to 99% seen once, with approximately 0.4% in the top ten. CDR3 length: 15 residues. CDR1 is MNHEY and CDR2 is SMNVEV in the germline V gene (reference sequence). Deletions cut 4 bases from V and 1 base from J, with 14 bases between. General observations from the study: In a handful of donors, around 5% of naive CD4 clonotypes appeared in common.

There were only Caucasian adults among the donors, and all lived in Nashville, Tennessee. The rearrangement uses TRBV27 and TRBJ2-7; D is perhaps TRBD1 (5 bases). Input material: naive CD4+ T cells sorted from blood. Subset here: CD45RA+ positively selected. This TCR derives from a man between 25 and 39 years old in good health. The CDR3 is CASSWGGASSYEQYF. In nucleotides, the CDR3 is TGTGCCAGCAGTTGGGGTGGGGCGTCATCCTACGAGCAGTACTTC.